The 8 T cell receptor beta chains given below trace back to one sample, sequenced in a study of vaccination and CD4 T cells after COVID-19. Antigens for these TCRs are unknown. The Oncomine TCR Beta short-read assay sequenced DNA from cultured CD4+ T cells. Each CDR3 protein gets one entry after TCRdb re-called the PCR reads with MiXCR. This repertoire shows about 21,000 distinct CDR3 sequences, under 75% found once; its top ten account for roughly 7.8%. Noted treatment: approximately 10-day PBMC culture with coronavirus spike peptide pools or control peptides (ViraFEST assay). Material: CD4+ T cells from blood, cultured in vitro. The source of these receptors is a human donor who had recovered from COVID-19.

The table lists this clonotype with a few counts. The chain joins TRBV6-5 to TRBJ1-3; weak D call: TRBD1 (5 bases). The germline V gene has CDR1 MNHEY and CDR2 SVGAGI. CDR3 length: 17 residues. V dropped 2 bases and J dropped 3 bases, with 17 bases sitting between them. CDR3 sequence: CASSYQGPSGYGNTIYF. The CDR3 coding sequence is TGTGCCAGCAGTTACCAGGGCCCCTCAGGTTATGGAAACACCATATATTTT.

This sequence joins TRBV2 and TRBJ2-3; D remains unclear. Germline values: CDR1 SNHLY, CDR2 FYNNEI. The V and J ends lost 6 bases and 0 bases respectively, with 4 bases between them. The CDR3 covers 12 residues. CDR3 sequence reads: CASRPSTDTQYF. The CDR3 DNA reads TGTGCCAGCAGACCGAGCACAGATACGCAGTATTTT. Drawing the rest from reference TRBV2 and TRBJ2-3, the complete variable domain is EPEVTQTPSHQVTQMGQEVILRCVPISNHLYFYWYRQILGQKVEFLVSFYNNEISEKSEIFDDQFSVERPDGSNFTLKIRSTKLEDSAMYFCASRPSTDTQYFGPGTRLTVL.

The chain combines TRBV27 with TRBJ2-5, with D possibly called TRBD1 or TRBD2 (6 bases each). Germline loops: CDR1 MNHEY, CDR2 SMNVEV (reference sequence). The V gene lost 7 bases and the J gene lost 3 bases, with 27 bases spanning the gap. The CDR3 has 18 residues. DNA of the CDR3: TGTGCCAGCACCCCCTTAACCGGGCCGAGGGGGGTTAAAGAGACCCAGTACTTC. Amino acid sequence: CASTPLTGPRGVKETQYF.

The V call is TRBV28, the J call TRBJ1-1, with D possibly matching TRBD1 (5 bases). Germline V gene lookup returns CDR1 MDHEN and CDR2 SYDVKM. Trimming removed 3 bases from V and 4 bases from J, with 18 bases in between. This CDR3 comprises 16 residues. CDR3 bases: TGTGCCAGCAGTTTTTTGGGACGGGCAAAGGGCACTGAAGCTTTCTTT. Translated, it gives CASSFLGRAKGTEAFF.

Here the CDR3 reads CASSLVWTLDSYEQYF. The CDR3 DNA reads as TGTGCCAGCAGCTTAGTTTGGACATTGGACTCCTACGAGCAGTACTTC. This chain uses TRBV7-2 with TRBJ2-7; possible D gene TRBD1, 5 bases. The germline CDR1 and CDR2 sequences are SGHTA and FQGNSA. The CDR3 totals 16 residues. V was shortened by 1 base and J by 0 bases, with 13 bases between the two germline ends.

A word on this clonotype: As the CDR3 is not closed by the conserved phenylalanine or tryptophan, this likely results from a read error. The DNA is omitted, as the CDR3 cannot be located on it reliably, and the CDR3 follows TCRdb's listing. The chain's CDR3 is CSAGSLNSPPMT. The V gene is TRBV20-1, the J gene TRBJ2-1; the table's D call, TRBD1, has no DNA check behind it. The length of the CDR3 is 12 amino acids, counting both ends. Per the germline V gene, CDR1 is DFQATT and CDR2 is SNEGSKA (reference sequence).

The chain combines TRBV15 with TRBJ1-2, with 8 positions matching TRBD1. CDR1 and CDR2 from the germline V gene are LNHNV and YYDKDF (reference sequence). The CDR3 covers 15 residues. V dropped 4 bases and J dropped 0; count of bases not matched to a gene: 4. This chain's CDR3 is CATSKTGAANYGYTF. Here the CDR3 DNA reads TGTGCCACCAGCAAGACAGGGGCCGCTAACTATGGCTACACCTTC.

V and J are TRBV7-9 and TRBJ1-1; maybe TRBD1 (6 bases). Germline CDR1 SEHNR, CDR2 FQNEAQ (reference sequence). This CDR3 has 16 amino acids. The V end lost 4 bases, the J end lost 0 bases, and 15 bases lay between the germline ends. Written as DNA, the CDR3 is TGTGCCAGCAGCTCGGACAGCCGGGGAATGAACACTGAAGCTTTCTTT. Translated, it gives CASSSDSRGMNTEAFF.